The 13 T cell receptor beta chains reported below all come from one sample, sequenced in a study of shared clonotypes between healthy human individuals. Clones were read by immunoSEQ multiplex PCR, and TCRdb kept only the in-frame ones, dropping some. Of more than 2 million clones listed, almost 96% are singletons. The sample was naive CD4+ T cells sorted from blood. As to subset: CD45RA+ positively selected. The receptors were sampled from a man in his late teens or twenties in good health.

V gene TRBV27 combines with J gene TRBJ1-2; TRBD1 aligns across 10 bases. Germline V CDR1 and CDR2: MNHEY, SMNVEV (reference sequence). V lost 4 bases and J lost 4; bases outside the gene matches: 9. This CDR3 is 16 amino acids long. This CDR3 reads CASSSRDRGYIYGYTF. The CDR3 DNA reads as TGTGCCAGCAGTTCCCGGGACAGGGGCTATATCTATGGCTACACCTTC.

The V call is TRBV7-9, the J call TRBJ2-7; 9 positions match TRBD1. Germline assignment: CDR1 SEHNR and CDR2 FQNEAQ (reference sequence). This CDR3 has 13 residues. The ends lost 5 bases at V and 6 bases at J; junction bases unmatched: 5. The CDR3 protein is CASSPGQGGEQYF. The CDR3 DNA reads as TGTGCCAGCAGCCCGGGACAGGGTGGCGAGCAGTACTTC.

The chain couples TRBV6-5 to TRBJ1-2; TRBD1 agrees at 8 bases. V shed 6 bases and J 3 bases; nucleotides not matched to a gene: 3. Germline V lookup: CDR1 MNHEY, CDR2 SVGAGI. This CDR3 region has 13 residues. Here the CDR3 DNA reads TGTGCCAGCAGGGAGACAGGGGACTATGGCTACACCTTC. As protein: CASRETGDYGYTF.

The genes are TRBV5-1 and TRBJ2-6; 14 nucleotides align to TRBD2. V lost 2 bases and J lost 4; bases outside the gene matches: 5. The CDR3 length is 18 residues. Germline V gene lookup returns CDR1 SGHRS and CDR2 YFSETQ. The CDR3 DNA is TGCGCCAGCAGCTTCACCGGGACTAGCGGGAGAGGGGCCAACGTCCTGACTTTC. It is translated as CASSFTGTSGRGANVLTF. Variable domain in full (rest from reference TRBV5-1 and TRBJ2-6): KAGVTQTPRYLIKTRGQQVTLSCSPISGHRSVSWYQQTPGQGLQFLFEYFSETQRNKGNFPGRFSGRQFSNSRSEMNVSTLELGDSALYLCASSFTGTSGRGANVLTFGAGSRLTVL.

This chain uses TRBV7-2 with TRBJ2-7; TRBD1 is a possible D gene (6 bases). V was trimmed by 3 bases and J by 9 bases, leaving 15 bases between them. This CDR3 region has 13 residues. CDR1 and CDR2 (germline): SGHTA, FQGNSA. DNA of the CDR3: TGTGCCAGCAGCTTGAGGACAGCCTCTACGCAGTACTTC. It yields the protein CASSLRTASTQYF.

The rearrangement links TRBV28 to TRBJ1-1; D is ambiguous. The ends were cut back, 7 bases at V and 6 bases at J, with 12 bases in the middle. The germline V gene encodes CDR1 MDHEN and CDR2 SYDVKM. The CDR3 is made up of 12 amino acids. The CDR3 DNA is TGTGCCAGCACCACTCGGGCCTCTGAAGCTTTCTTT. Its protein is CASTTRASEAFF.

V is TRBV9 and J is TRBJ2-2; the match to TRBD2 covers 9 bases. V was clipped by 7 bases and J by 6 bases; unmatched bases: 7. Germline CDR1 and CDR2: SGDLS and YYNGEE. The CDR3 is 14 residues long. CDR3 amino acids: CASCQLAGSGELFF. The CDR3 DNA is TGTGCCAGCTGCCAGCTAGCGGGGTCCGGGGAGCTGTTTTTT. Variable domain in full (rest from reference TRBV9 and TRBJ2-2): DSGVTQTPKHLITATGQRVTLRCSPRSGDLSVYWYQQSLDQGLQFLIQYYNGEERAKGNILERFSAQQFPDLHSELNLSSLELGDSALYFCASCQLAGSGELFFGEGSRLTVL.

The chain recombines TRBV5-4 with TRBJ1-4, with a weak D call TRBD1 (5 bases). The CDR3 is 20 amino acids. Looked up from germline, CDR1 is SGHNT and CDR2 is YYREEE (reference sequence). Deletions cut 1 base from V and 8 bases from J, with 30 bases between. CDR3 coding DNA: TGTGCCAGCAGCTTGATGCAGGGAACGAGCCCGGGAAGGACCAAAGAAAAACTGTTTTTT. Translated, it gives CASSLMQGTSPGRTKEKLFF.

The chain is built from TRBV7-2 and TRBJ2-3; 11 bases match TRBD2. After removal of 4 bases from V and 2 bases from J, the junction contained 5 bases not matched to a gene. Germline assignment: CDR1 SGHTA and CDR2 FQGNSA. The CDR3 spans 16 residues. Here the CDR3 DNA reads TGTGCCAGCAGCTATCGACTAGCGGGGACCACAGATACGCAGTATTTT. Its protein is CASSYRLAGTTDTQYF.

The chain joins TRBV30 to TRBJ2-3, with D perhaps given as TRBD1 or TRBD2 (5 bases each). Trimming stripped 5 bases from V and 2 bases from J, with 14 bases between. Per the germline V gene, CDR1 is GTSNPN and CDR2 is SVGIG (reference sequence). The CDR3 contains 14 residues. Here the CDR3 reads CAWDEGTFTDTQYF. CDR3 sequence (DNA): TGTGCCTGGGATGAGGGGACGTTCACAGATACGCAGTATTTT. The variable domain in full, completed from reference TRBV30 and TRBJ2-3, reads SQTIHQWPATLVQPVGSPLSLECTVEGTSNPNLYWYRQAAGRGLQLLFYSVGIGQISSEVPQNLSASRPQDRQFILSSKKLLLSDSGFYLCAWDEGTFTDTQYFGPGTRLTVL.

This chain links TRBV28 with TRBJ2-5; D may be TRBD1 (7 bases). The germline V gene encodes CDR1 MDHEN and CDR2 SYDVKM. The CDR3 is 15 residues long. Trimming stripped 5 bases from V and 5 bases from J, with 18 bases between. The CDR3, as DNA: TGTGCCAGCAGTAACCTAGGGGGCGCGGGGGAGACCCAGTACTTC. It yields the protein CASSNLGGAGETQYF. Looking up the rest from reference TRBV28 and TRBJ2-5 gives the full variable domain: DVKVTQSSRYLVKRTGEKVFLECVQDMDHENMFWYRQDPGLGLRLIYFSYDVKMKEKGDIPEGYSVSREKKERFSLILESASTNQTSMYLCASSNLGGAGETQYFGPGTRLLVL.

A single count supports this clone. V and J are TRBV9 and TRBJ2-3; D is possibly TRBD1 (6 bases). CDR1 is SGDLS and CDR2 is YYNGEE in the germline V gene. The ends were cut back, 0 bases at V and 4 bases at J, with 15 bases in the middle. This CDR3 is 16 amino acids long. CDR3 region: CASSVEAGVFADTQYF. CDR3 bases: TGTGCCAGCAGCGTAGAGGCAGGGGTTTTCGCAGATACGCAGTATTTT.

The chain links TRBV2 to TRBJ2-5; D gene ambiguous. The CDR3 consists of 14 residues. CDR1 and CDR2 (germline): SNHLY, FYNNEI. Trimming left V 1 base short and J 1 base short, with 7 bases between. The CDR3 coding sequence is TGTGCCAGCAGTGAAGTGCCGGTCCAAGAGACCCAGTACTTC. Translation: CASSEVPVQETQYF.